These 9 T cell receptor beta chains were sequenced from one sample in a study of Tregs in tolerant kidney transplant recipients. TCRdb's table, derived via immunoSEQ multiplex PCR, lists solely in-frame clones and lacks some. The repertoire holds roughly 250,000 clones, with about 86% as singletons. The specimen sequenced was CD4+ T cells from blood. All receptors come from a human donor in good health.

This chain joins TRBV5-3 and TRBJ2-1; 12 nucleotides line up with TRBD2. TRBV5-3 is annotated as an ORF whose role is uncertain. V trimming: 4 bases; J trimming: 4 bases; junction bases outside the gene matches: 6. The CDR3 sequence is 16 residues long. CDR3 loop: CARSNLGLAGYNEQFF. The CDR3 bases are TGTGCCAGAAGCAACCTGGGACTAGCGGGTTACAATGAGCAGTTCTTC.

This clone was observed a handful of times. The V gene is TRBV9, the J gene TRBJ1-3; D not certain. Trimming removed 2 bases at V and 0 bases at J, with 6 bases between. The CDR3 has 14 residues. CDR1 is SGDLS, CDR2 YYNGEE, per germline. The CDR3 sequence: CASSVEISGNTIYF. DNA for the CDR3: TGTGCCAGCAGCGTCGAGATCTCTGGAAACACCATATATTTT.

This chain uses TRBV9 with TRBJ2-2; D is perhaps TRBD2 (5 bases). The germline V gene has CDR1 SGDLS and CDR2 YYNGEE. V was trimmed by 4 bases and J by 4 bases, leaving 17 bases between them. The CDR3 is 16 amino acids. CDR3 region: CASSKSPRRGTGELFF. DNA of the CDR3: TGTGCCAGCAGCAAAAGCCCTAGACGGGGCACCGGGGAGCTGTTTTTT.

The CDR3, as DNA: TGTGCCAGCAGTTACGGGGGAGTCTCCTACAATGAGCAGTTCTTC. Translation: CASSYGGVSYNEQFF. This chain joins TRBV6-6 and TRBJ2-1; either TRBD1 or TRBD2 may fit D (5 bases each). The V end was cut by 2 bases, the J end by 0 bases, with 8 bases between. The length of the CDR3 is 15 residues. CDR1 and CDR2 from the germline V gene are MNHNY and SVGAGI (reference sequence).

The genes are TRBV15 and TRBJ2-3, with 12 nucleotides matching TRBD2. J was trimmed by 9 bases and V by 3 bases; bases with no gene match: 10. The CDR3 is 16 amino acids. Germline V gene sequence: CDR1 LNHNV, CDR2 YYDKDF (reference sequence). Written as DNA, the CDR3 is TGTGCCACCAGCAGGCCACTAGCGGGGGGTTCCATCACGCAGTATTTT. Its protein is CATSRPLAGGSITQYF. The full variable domain, rest sourced from reference TRBV15 and TRBJ2-3, is DAMVIQNPRYQVTQFGKPVTLSCSQTLNHNVMYWYQQKSSQAPKLLFHYYDKDFNNEADTPDNFQSRRPNTSFCFLDIRSPGLGDTAMYLCATSRPLAGGSITQYFGPGTRLTVL.

This clone has more than one count but fewer than ten. Written as DNA, the CDR3 is TGTGCCAGCCAATCTGGGGAAAAACTGTTTTTT. This sequence encodes CASQSGEKLFF. The V and J genes are TRBV27 and TRBJ1-4; D ambiguous. This CDR3 comprises 11 residues. With 8 bases removed from V and 8 bases from J, the gap between germline ends came to 9 bases. The V gene's germline CDR1 is MNHEY and CDR2 SMNVEV (reference sequence).

The V gene is TRBV18, the J gene TRBJ2-6, with TRBD2 matching 7 bases. V was pared by 0 bases and J by 0 bases, with 5 bases of the junction left unmatched. The CDR3 has 18 amino acids. Germline values: CDR1 KGHSH, CDR2 LQKENI. CDR3 region: CASSPPPGRGSGANVLTF. CDR3 sequence (DNA): TGTGCCAGCTCACCACCTCCGGGGAGGGGCTCTGGGGCCAACGTCCTGACTTTC.

As concerns this clone: At the DNA level, this CDR3 is encoded by other sequences in the same sample as well. The V call is TRBV5-4, the J call TRBJ2-5, with D possibly TRBD2 on 5 matching bases. Trimming removed 1 base from V and 0 bases from J, with 7 bases in between. The CDR3 spans 14 residues. Germline assignment: CDR1 SGHNT and CDR2 YYREEE (reference sequence). This chain's CDR3 is CASSLWRDQETQYF. In DNA form, the CDR3 reads TGTGCCAGCAGCTTGTGGCGGGACCAAGAGACCCAGTACTTC.

V is TRBV30 and J is TRBJ2-5; 15 bases are a match to TRBD2. The J segment lost 11 bases and the V segment lost 4 bases, leaving 14 bases of the junction unmatched. Germline CDR1 GTSNPN, CDR2 SVGIG (reference sequence). The CDR3 is 16 amino acids. The CDR3 region is CAWIGLAGGPSSEQYF. Written as DNA, the CDR3 is TGTGCCTGGATAGGACTAGCGGGAGGGCCGTCCTCGGAGCAGTACTTC.